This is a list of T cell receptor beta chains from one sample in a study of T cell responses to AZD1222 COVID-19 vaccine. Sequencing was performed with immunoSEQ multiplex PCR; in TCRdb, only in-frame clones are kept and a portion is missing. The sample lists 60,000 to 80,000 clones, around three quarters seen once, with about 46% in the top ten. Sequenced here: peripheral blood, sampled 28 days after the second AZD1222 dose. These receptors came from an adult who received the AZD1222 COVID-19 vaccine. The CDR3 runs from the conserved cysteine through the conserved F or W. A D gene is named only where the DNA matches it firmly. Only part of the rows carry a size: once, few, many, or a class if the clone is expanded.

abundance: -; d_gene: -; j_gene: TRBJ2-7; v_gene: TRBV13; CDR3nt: TGTGCCAGCAGCGTTCACACCACGGGACGGCAGCAGTACTTC; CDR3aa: CASSVHTTGRQQYF
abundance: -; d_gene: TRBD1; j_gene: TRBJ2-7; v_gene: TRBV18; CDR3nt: TGTGCCAGCTCACAATCTCGACAGGGGGCTAACTACGAGCAGTACTTC; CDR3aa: CASSQSRQGANYEQYF
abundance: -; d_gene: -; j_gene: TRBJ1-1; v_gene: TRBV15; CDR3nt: TGTGCCACCAGCGCGGACCTGAACACTGAAGCTTTCTTT; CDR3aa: CATSADLNTEAFF
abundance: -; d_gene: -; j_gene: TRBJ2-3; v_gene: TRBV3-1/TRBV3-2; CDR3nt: TGTGCCAGCAGCCCGGGGGTTACTAGCACAGATACGCAGTATTTT; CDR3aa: CASSPGVTSTDTQYF
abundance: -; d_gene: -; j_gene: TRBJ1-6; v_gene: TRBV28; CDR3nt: TGTGCCAGCAGTCCCCAGGACGATTCACCCCTCCACTTT; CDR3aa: CASSPQDDSPLHF
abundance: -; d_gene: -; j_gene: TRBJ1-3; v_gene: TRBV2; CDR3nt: TGTGCCAGCAGTACCCAGGGGCTCTCTGGAAACACCATATATTTT; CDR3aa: CASSTQGLSGNTIYF
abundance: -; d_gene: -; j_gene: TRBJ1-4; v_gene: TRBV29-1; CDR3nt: TGCAGCGTTGAGGTCGCGACCGGAGCTGAAAAACTGTTTTTT; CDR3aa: CSVEVATGAEKLFF
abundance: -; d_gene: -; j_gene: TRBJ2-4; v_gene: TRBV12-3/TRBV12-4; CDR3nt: TGTGCCAGCAGTTTATTAGCCAAAAACATTCAGTACTTC; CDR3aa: CASSLLAKNIQYF
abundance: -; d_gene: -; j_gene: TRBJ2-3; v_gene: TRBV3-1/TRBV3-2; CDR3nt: TGTGCCAGCAGCCAAGATGACTACACCCACACAGATACGCAGTATTTT; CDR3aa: CASSQDDYTHTDTQYF
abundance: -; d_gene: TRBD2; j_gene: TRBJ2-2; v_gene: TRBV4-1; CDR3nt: TGCGCCAGCAGGGTAGCGGGGGCCGGGGAGCTGTTTTTT; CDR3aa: CASRVAGAGELFF
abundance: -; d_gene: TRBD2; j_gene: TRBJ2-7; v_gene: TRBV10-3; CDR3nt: TGTGCCAGCCGAGCGGGGGAGGGTAACGAGCAGTACTTC; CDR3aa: CASRAGEGNEQYF
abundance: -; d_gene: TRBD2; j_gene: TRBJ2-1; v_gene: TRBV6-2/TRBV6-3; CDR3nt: TGTGCCAGCAGTGGGGCGGGAGGTAGCGATGAGCAGTTCTTC; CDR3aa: CASSGAGGSDEQFF
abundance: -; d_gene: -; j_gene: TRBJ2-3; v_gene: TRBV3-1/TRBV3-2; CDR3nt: TGTGCCAGCAGCCAAGTTGCAGATACGCAGTATTTT; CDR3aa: CASSQVADTQYF
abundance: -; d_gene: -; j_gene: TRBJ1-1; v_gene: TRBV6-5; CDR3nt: TGTGCCAGCATCGGGCCGGTTCGGACTGAAGCTTTCTTT; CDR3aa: CASIGPVRTEAFF
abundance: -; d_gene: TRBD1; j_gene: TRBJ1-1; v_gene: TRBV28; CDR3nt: TGTGCCAGCCCGCCTCCGACAGGGTCCGAGGGCACTGAAGCTTTCTTT; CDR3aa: CASPPPTGSEGTEAFF
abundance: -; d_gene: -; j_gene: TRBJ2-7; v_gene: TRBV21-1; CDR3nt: TGTGCCAGCAGCAAAGCGATCCCAAGTCACCCGTCCTACGAGCAGTACTTC; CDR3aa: CASSKAIPSHPSYEQYF
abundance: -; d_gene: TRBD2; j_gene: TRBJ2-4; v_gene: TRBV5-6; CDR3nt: TGTGCCAGCAGCTTGGAGGGCGGGGGGGTTTCCCACATTCAGTACTTC; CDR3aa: CASSLEGGGVSHIQYF
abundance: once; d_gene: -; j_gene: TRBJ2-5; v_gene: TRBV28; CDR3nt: TGTGCCAGCAGAGCAAAAGGAAACCAAGAGACCCAGTACTTC; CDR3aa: CASRAKGNQETQYF
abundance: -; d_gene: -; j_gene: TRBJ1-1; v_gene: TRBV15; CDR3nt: TGTGCCACCAGCGATAACTCTGCTAAGGCTTTCTTT; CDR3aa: CATSDNSAKAFF
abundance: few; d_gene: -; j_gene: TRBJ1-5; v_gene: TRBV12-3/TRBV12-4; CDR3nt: TGTGCCAGCAACGAGGGGGAACTGCCCCAGCATTTT; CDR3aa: CASNEGELPQHF
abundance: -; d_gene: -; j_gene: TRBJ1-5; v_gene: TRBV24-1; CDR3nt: TGTGCCATGGTCGATGGGGGCAATCAGCCCCAGCATTTT; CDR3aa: CAMVDGGNQPQHF
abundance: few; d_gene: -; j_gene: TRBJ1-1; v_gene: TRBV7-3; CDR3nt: TGTGCCAGCAGCTTGAGGGGCGAGAACACTGAAGCTTTCTTT; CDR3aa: CASSLRGENTEAFF
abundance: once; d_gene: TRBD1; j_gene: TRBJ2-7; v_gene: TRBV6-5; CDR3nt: TGTGCCAGCAGGGCCAGGGGGTCGGCCGACGAGCAGTACTTC; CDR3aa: CASRARGSADEQYF
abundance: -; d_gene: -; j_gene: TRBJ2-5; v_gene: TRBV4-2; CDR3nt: TGTGCCAGCAGCCAAGATCCCGAGACCCAGTACTTC; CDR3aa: CASSQDPETQYF
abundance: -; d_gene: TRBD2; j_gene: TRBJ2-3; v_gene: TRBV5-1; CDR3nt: TGCGCCAGCAGCGGGATAGCGGGGAGCACAGATACGCAGTATTTT; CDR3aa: CASSGIAGSTDTQYF
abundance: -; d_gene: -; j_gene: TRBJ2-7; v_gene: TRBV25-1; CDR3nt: TGTGCCAGCAGTGACAGGGGAGGTAGCGAGCAGTACTTC; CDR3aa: CASSDRGGSEQYF
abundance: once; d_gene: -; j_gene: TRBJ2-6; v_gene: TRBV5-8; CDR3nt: TGTGCCAGCAGCCGTAGCCGGGCTGCCTCTGGGGCCAACGTCCTGACTTTC; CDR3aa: CASSRSRAASGANVLTF
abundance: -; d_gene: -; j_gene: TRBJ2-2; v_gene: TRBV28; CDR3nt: TGTGCCAGCATAAACAGGGTTGCCGGGGAGCTGTTTTTT; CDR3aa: CASINRVAGELFF
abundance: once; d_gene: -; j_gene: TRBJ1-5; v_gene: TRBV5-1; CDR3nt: TGCGCCAGCAGCTTGTTGGGGGCGGGTCAGCCCCAGCATTTT; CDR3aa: CASSLLGAGQPQHF
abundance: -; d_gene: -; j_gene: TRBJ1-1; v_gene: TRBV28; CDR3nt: TGTGCCAGCAGTTTGAGGGGAACTGAAGCTTTCTTT; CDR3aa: CASSLRGTEAFF
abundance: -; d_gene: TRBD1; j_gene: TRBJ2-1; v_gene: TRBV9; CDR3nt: TGTGCCAGCAGCCCCAATAGGTCGGGACAGGGGGGAATAAGCTCCTACAATGAGCAGTTCTTC; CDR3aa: CASSPNRSGQGGISSYNEQFF
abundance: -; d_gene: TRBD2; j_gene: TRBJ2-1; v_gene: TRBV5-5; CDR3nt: TGTGCCAGCAGGCTGTGGGCTAGCGGGAGGAACAATGAGCAGTTCTTC; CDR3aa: CASRLWASGRNNEQFF
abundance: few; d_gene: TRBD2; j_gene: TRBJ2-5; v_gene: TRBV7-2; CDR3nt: TGTGCCAGCAGTTCTTCACTAGCGGGAGGCCAAGAGACCCAGTACTTC; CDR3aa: CASSSSLAGGQETQYF
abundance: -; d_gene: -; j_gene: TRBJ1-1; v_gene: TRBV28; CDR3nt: TGTGCCAGCAGAATTACAGGGTCTGAAGCTTTCTTT; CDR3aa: CASRITGSEAFF
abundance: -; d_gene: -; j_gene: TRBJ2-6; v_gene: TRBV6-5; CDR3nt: TGTGCCAGCAGCACAGGGTCTGGGGCCAACGTCCTGACTTTC; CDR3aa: CASSTGSGANVLTF
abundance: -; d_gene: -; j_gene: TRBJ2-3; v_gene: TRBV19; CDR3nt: TGTGCCAGTACGATGGACGTGACACGCACAGATACGCAGTATTTT; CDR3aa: CASTMDVTRTDTQYF
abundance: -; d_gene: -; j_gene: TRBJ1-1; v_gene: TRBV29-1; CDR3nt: TGCAGCGGTGGGCTCGAGAGGAACACTGAAGCTTTCTTT; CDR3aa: CSGGLERNTEAFF
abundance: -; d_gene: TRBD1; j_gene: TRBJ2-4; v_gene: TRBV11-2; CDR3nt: TGTGCCAGCAACCCGGACAGGGCAAACATTCAGTACTTC; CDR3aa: CASNPDRANIQYF
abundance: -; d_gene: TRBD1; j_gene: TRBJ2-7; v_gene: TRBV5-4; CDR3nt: TGTGCCAGCAGCTTGGGAAGGACAGGGGGCCACGAGCAGTACTTC; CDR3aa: CASSLGRTGGHEQYF
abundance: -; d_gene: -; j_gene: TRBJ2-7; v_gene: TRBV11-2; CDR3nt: TGTGCCAGCAGCCAGACACTGGAGCAGTACTTC; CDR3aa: CASSQTLEQYF
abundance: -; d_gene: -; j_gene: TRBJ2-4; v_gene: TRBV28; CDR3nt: TGTGCCAGCAGTTTATTGGACAGCCGTGCTGCCAAAAACATTCAGTACTTC; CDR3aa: CASSLLDSRAAKNIQYF
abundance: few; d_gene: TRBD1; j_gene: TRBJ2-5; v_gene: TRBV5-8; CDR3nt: TGTGCCAGCAGCCGGACAGGGGGCTACCAAGAGACCCAGTACTTC; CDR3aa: CASSRTGGYQETQYF
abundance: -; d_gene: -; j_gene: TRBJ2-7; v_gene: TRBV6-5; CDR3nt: TGTGCCAGCAGCCTGACACGTGCCTACGAGCAGTACTTC; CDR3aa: CASSLTRAYEQYF
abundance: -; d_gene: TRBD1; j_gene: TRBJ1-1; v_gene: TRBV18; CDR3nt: TGTGCCAGCTCACCAGGGACAGGGGAAATTATCACTGAAGCTTTCTTT; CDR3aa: CASSPGTGEIITEAFF
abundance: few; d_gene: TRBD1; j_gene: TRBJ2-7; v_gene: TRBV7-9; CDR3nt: TGTGCCAGCAGCTTAGCGGGACAGGGGGTAGGGTACGAGCAGTACTTC; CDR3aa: CASSLAGQGVGYEQYF
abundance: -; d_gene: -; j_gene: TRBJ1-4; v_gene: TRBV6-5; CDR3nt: TGTGCCAGCAGCGTTACGGGGGGGACTAATGAAAAACTGTTTTTT; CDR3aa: CASSVTGGTNEKLFF
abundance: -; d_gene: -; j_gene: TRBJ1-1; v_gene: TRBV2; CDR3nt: TGTGCCAGCAGTGAAGCTTTTGCAGGGGTCATGAACACTGAAGCTTTCTTT; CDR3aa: CASSEAFAGVMNTEAFF
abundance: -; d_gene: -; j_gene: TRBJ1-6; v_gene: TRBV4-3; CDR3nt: TGCGCCAGCAGCCAAGAATCAGCGGCAGGGCAATCACCCCTCCACTTT; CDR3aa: CASSQESAAGQSPLHF
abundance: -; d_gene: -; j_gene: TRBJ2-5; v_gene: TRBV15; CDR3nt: TGTGCCACCAGCAGAGATGAGGAGACCCAGTACTTC; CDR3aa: CATSRDEETQYF
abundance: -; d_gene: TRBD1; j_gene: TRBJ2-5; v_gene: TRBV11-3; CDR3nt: TGTGCCAGCAGCTTAGCAGGGGGCGACGAGACCCAGTACTTC; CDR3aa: CASSLAGGDETQYF
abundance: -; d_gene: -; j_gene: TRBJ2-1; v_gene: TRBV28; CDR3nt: TGTGCCAGCAGTCCACTACCCAGTGACGTCTCCTACAATGAGCAGTTCTTC; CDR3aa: CASSPLPSDVSYNEQFF
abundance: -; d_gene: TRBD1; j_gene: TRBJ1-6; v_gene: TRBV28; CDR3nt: TGTGCCAGCAGTTTGGGGATAACAGGGGGCTACTATAATTCACCCCTCCACTTT; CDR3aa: CASSLGITGGYYNSPLHF
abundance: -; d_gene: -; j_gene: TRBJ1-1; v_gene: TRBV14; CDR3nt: TGTGCCAGCAGCCAAGCATTGAACACTGAAGCTTTCTTT; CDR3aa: CASSQALNTEAFF
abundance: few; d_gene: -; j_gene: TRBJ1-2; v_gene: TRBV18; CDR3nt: TGTGCCAGCTCACCAATCGCAGGTTTAGAATATGGCTACACCTTC; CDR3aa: CASSPIAGLEYGYTF
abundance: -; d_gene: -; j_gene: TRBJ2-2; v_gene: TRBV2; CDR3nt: TGTGCCAGCAGTGCCCACAACACCGGGGAGCTGTTTTTT; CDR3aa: CASSAHNTGELFF